The 9 T cell receptor beta chains reported below all come from one sample, sequenced in a study of blood T cell repertoires in COVID-19. TCRdb's table, derived via immunoSEQ multiplex PCR, lists solely in-frame clones and lacks some. The sample gives under 200,000 clones, around 87% of which show up once; approximately 0.5% is in the top ten. Sample: peripheral blood. Every receptor here comes from a man aged 60-69 years with COVID-19, enrolled during active disease.

The chain has TRBV29-1 and TRBJ1-4, with no clear D. Looked up from germline, CDR1 is SQVTM and CDR2 is ANQGSEA. The CDR3 is 16 residues long. The germline V and J ends were trimmed by 3 bases and 3 bases, with 17 bases remaining between them. The CDR3 sequence is CSVEVRGKRANEKLFF. CDR3 DNA: TGCAGCGTTGAGGTCCGAGGGAAAAGAGCTAATGAAAAACTGTTTTTT.

V gene TRBV19 combines with J gene TRBJ2-6; D not resolved. The CDR3 runs to 16 residues. CDR1 LNHDA and CDR2 SQIVND come from the germline V gene (reference sequence). Trimming left V 0 bases short and J 4 bases short, with 10 bases between. The CDR3 DNA sequence: TGTGCCAGTAGTATAGATCTCGTCTCCGGGGCCAACGTCCTGACTTTC. Translated, it gives CASSIDLVSGANVLTF.

The chain recombines TRBV19 with TRBJ2-2; 7 bases line up with TRBD2. Germline CDR1 reads LNHDA; CDR2 reads SQIVND (reference sequence). The CDR3 is made up of 14 amino acids. The junction had 12 bases not matched to a gene; V was cut back by 11 bases and J by 6 bases. The CDR3 DNA follows: TGTGCCTCTCTGGGGGGGAACGGCGCCGGGGAGCTGTTTTTT. The encoded protein is CASLGGNGAGELFF.

This chain links TRBV5-1 with TRBJ1-4; D not certain. The CDR3 extends over 16 amino acids. CDR1 is SGHRS and CDR2 is YFSETQ in the germline V gene. Trimming removed 0 bases at V and 0 bases at J, with 9 bases between. As DNA, the CDR3 is TGCGCCAGCAGCTTGGCGAAGGGAGCAACTAATGAAAAACTGTTTTTT. It codes for CASSLAKGATNEKLFF.

This chain uses TRBV11-3 with TRBJ1-1; 8 bases match TRBD1. Germline V lookup: CDR1 SGHNT, CDR2 YENEEA. This CDR3 is 15 amino acids long. V lost 3 bases to trimming and J lost 1 base; unmatched junction nucleotides: 4. DNA for the CDR3: TGTGCCAGCAGCTTTCGGACAGGGACGAACACTGAAGCTTTCTTT. Residues: CASSFRTGTNTEAFF.

CDR3 region: CASSEGVDNEKLFF. In DNA form, the CDR3 reads TGCGCCAGCAGCGAAGGGGTCGATAATGAAAAACTGTTTTTT. The chain couples TRBV5-1 to TRBJ1-4; D perhaps matches TRBD1 (5 bases). V lost 4 bases, J lost 4 bases, and 11 bases lay in between. Germline V gene lookup returns CDR1 SGHRS and CDR2 YFSETQ. The CDR3 contains 14 residues.

The gene calls are TRBV6-6 and TRBJ2-7, with 9 bases matching TRBD1. The CDR3 is 14 amino acids. Germline CDR1 reads MNHNY; CDR2 reads SVGAGI (reference sequence). Trimming cost V 6 bases and J 2 bases; bases outside gene matches: 5. CDR3 DNA: TGTGCCAGCAGCACCGGGACAGGGCCCTACGAGCAGTACTTC. Translation gives CASSTGTGPYEQYF.

V gene TRBV7-2 combines with J gene TRBJ2-5, with 8 bases fitting TRBD1. V shed 1 base, J shed 5 bases, and the junction held 6 bases outside the gene matches. This CDR3 comprises 15 residues. Germline V lookup: CDR1 SGHTA, CDR2 FQGNSA. The chain's CDR3 is CASSLGAGGLETQYF. In nucleotides, the CDR3 is TGTGCCAGCAGCTTAGGGGCAGGGGGCTTGGAGACCCAGTACTTC.

This clone was detected only once. The chain recombines TRBV5-1 with TRBJ2-5; 10 bases are a match to TRBD1. The CDR3 runs 16 residues. Looked up from germline, CDR1 is SGHRS and CDR2 is YFSETQ. The trim removed 0 bases at V and 5 bases at J, leaving 7 bases unmatched. The CDR3: CASSLGGTGVRETQYF. The DNA of the CDR3 is TGCGCCAGCAGCTTGGGGGGGACAGGGGTGCGTGAGACCCAGTACTTC.